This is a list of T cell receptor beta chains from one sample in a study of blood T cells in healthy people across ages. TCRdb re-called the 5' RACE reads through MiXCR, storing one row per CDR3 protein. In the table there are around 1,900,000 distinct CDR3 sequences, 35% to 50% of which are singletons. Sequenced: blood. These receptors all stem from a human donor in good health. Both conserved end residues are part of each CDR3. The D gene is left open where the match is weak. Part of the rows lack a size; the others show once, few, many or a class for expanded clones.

DNA: TGCGCCAGCAGCTTTTCCGGGACGGCCTCCTACGAGCAGTACTTC
CDR3: CASSFSGTASYEQYF
V: TRBV5-1
size: .
length: 15
J: TRBJ2-7
D: .

DNA: TGTGCCAGCAGTTACTATCCAGGGGAGGGGACTGAAGCTTTCTTT
CDR3: CASSYYPGEGTEAFF
V: TRBV6-2/TRBV6-3
size: few
length: 15
J: TRBJ1-1
D: .

DNA: TGTGCCAGCAGCTCTCAGCTACCGGGACAGGGAGGAGAGACCCAGTACTTC
CDR3: CASSSQLPGQGGETQYF
V: TRBV7-8
size: .
length: 17
J: TRBJ2-5
D: TRBD1

DNA: TGCAGCGGTACGGGACAGGGTGAGGAAAAACTGTTTTTT
CDR3: CSGTGQGEEKLFF
V: TRBV29-1
size: few
length: 13
J: TRBJ1-4
D: TRBD1

DNA: TGTGCCAGCAGGCTTGGGACGGGCATTCGTGGCTACACCTTC
CDR3: CASRLGTGIRGYTF
V: TRBV28
size: .
length: 14
J: TRBJ1-2
D: .

DNA: TGTGCCAGCAGCGTAGCTATGGGGTTGCTTGGCACTGAAGCTTTCTTT
CDR3: CASSVAMGLLGTEAFF
V: TRBV9
size: few
length: 16
J: TRBJ1-1
D: .

DNA: TGCGCCAGCAGCCCGAGATTTGACTATGGCTACACCTTC
CDR3: CASSPRFDYGYTF
V: TRBV4-3
size: few
length: 13
J: TRBJ1-2
D: .

DNA: TGCGCCAGCAGCTTGGTTGGCTTTCGAGAGACCCAGTACTTC
CDR3: CASSLVGFRETQYF
V: TRBV5-1
size: .
length: 14
J: TRBJ2-5
D: .

DNA: TGTGCCAGCAGCCAATCGACAGGTATTGAGACCCAGTACTTC
CDR3: CASSQSTGIETQYF
V: TRBV16
size: .
length: 14
J: TRBJ2-5
D: .

DNA: TGTGCCATCAGTGAGTTAGAGGGGGGACAGCTGAACACCGGGGAGCTGTTTTTT
CDR3: CAISELEGGQLNTGELFF
V: TRBV10-3
size: .
length: 18
J: TRBJ2-2
D: .

DNA: TGCGCCAGCTCCATTCTGGGGGTTAGCACAGATACGCAGTATTTT
CDR3: CASSILGVSTDTQYF
V: TRBV5-1
size: few
length: 15
J: TRBJ2-3
D: .

DNA: TGCAGCGTTGAAGATTCTGGAAAGGGTTACTATGGCTACACCTTC
CDR3: CSVEDSGKGYYGYTF
V: TRBV29-1
size: few
length: 15
J: TRBJ1-2
D: .

DNA: TGTGCCAGCAGTGTTATCGGGACAGGGGGGTCGTATGAGCAGTTCTTC
CDR3: CASSVIGTGGSYEQFF
V: TRBV6-1
size: .
length: 16
J: TRBJ2-1
D: TRBD1

DNA: TGCAGTGTTCTTGGACAGGGGGTGGACACTGAAGCTTTCTTT
CDR3: CSVLGQGVDTEAFF
V: TRBV20-1
size: .
length: 14
J: TRBJ1-1
D: TRBD1

DNA: TGCAGTGTTGACAGATACAGTAACTATGGCTACACCTTC
CDR3: CSVDRYSNYGYTF
V: TRBV20-1
size: .
length: 13
J: TRBJ1-2
D: .

DNA: TGTGCCAGTCTACGCGGGTTAGCTGGAAACACCATATATTTT
CDR3: CASLRGLAGNTIYF
V: TRBV9
size: .
length: 14
J: TRBJ1-3
D: .

DNA: TGTGCCAGCAGCTTAGTCAGTGACAGTACCTACGAGCAGTACTTC
CDR3: CASSLVSDSTYEQYF
V: TRBV7-2
size: few
length: 15
J: TRBJ2-7
D: .

DNA: TGCGCCAGCAGCCCCGACGGGGTGGTGCATAACTATGGCTACACCTTC
CDR3: CASSPDGVVHNYGYTF
V: TRBV5-1
size: few
length: 16
J: TRBJ1-2
D: .

DNA: TGTGCCAGCAGGGACAGGGCATACGCGAACACCGGGGAGTTGTTTTTT
CDR3: CASRDRAYANTGELFF
V: TRBV27
size: .
length: 16
J: TRBJ2-2
D: TRBD1

DNA: TGTGCCAGCAGTCTTACAGGGGCCATGAACACTGAAGCTTTCTTT
CDR3: CASSLTGAMNTEAFF
V: TRBV12-3/TRBV12-4
size: .
length: 15
J: TRBJ1-1
D: TRBD1

DNA: TGTGCCACCTTGCCGGACAGGGGCGAAAAGAGCGAAAAACTGTTTTTT
CDR3: CATLPDRGEKSEKLFF
V: TRBV7-9
size: .
length: 16
J: TRBJ1-4
D: TRBD1

DNA: TGTGCCAGCAGCTTGACAGCGATTGGCATGAACACTGAAGCTTTCTTT
CDR3: CASSLTAIGMNTEAFF
V: TRBV5-5
size: few
length: 16
J: TRBJ1-1
D: .

DNA: TGTGCCAGCAGGTACAGGGCGGGTAATCAGCCCCAGCATTTT
CDR3: CASRYRAGNQPQHF
V: TRBV6-5
size: .
length: 14
J: TRBJ1-5
D: .

DNA: TGTGCCAGCATAACAGGCTTACCTCCCTACGAGCAGTACTTC
CDR3: CASITGLPPYEQYF
V: TRBV2
size: few
length: 14
J: TRBJ2-7
D: .

DNA: TGTGCCAGCAGCTTAAAGGGACTAGATAACAATGAGCAGTTCTTC
CDR3: CASSLKGLDNNEQFF
V: TRBV11-2
size: .
length: 15
J: TRBJ2-1
D: TRBD2

DNA: TGTGCCAGCAGCCCTGCCGGACGGTGGGGAGAGACCCAGTACTTC
CDR3: CASSPAGRWGETQYF
V: TRBV3-1
size: .
length: 15
J: TRBJ2-5
D: .

DNA: TGTGCCAGCAGCAAACCCAATTATAGCGGGGGGGCCTCCTACAATGAGCAGTTCTTC
CDR3: CASSKPNYSGGASYNEQFF
V: TRBV21-1
size: .
length: 19
J: TRBJ2-1
D: .

DNA: TGTGCCAGCAGCCTCTTACCCAGGGGCACTGAAGCTTTCTTT
CDR3: CASSLLPRGTEAFF
V: TRBV7-9
size: .
length: 14
J: TRBJ1-1
D: .

DNA: TGCAGCGTTGTAGGCGGGAACGGGGAGCTGTTTTTT
CDR3: CSVVGGNGELFF
V: TRBV29-1
size: .
length: 12
J: TRBJ2-2
D: .

DNA: TGTGCCAGCAGTGAAGGATGGGTCGAGGTGGTCGCTGAAGCTTTCTTT
CDR3: CASSEGWVEVVAEAFF
V: TRBV25-1
size: .
length: 16
J: TRBJ1-1
D: .

DNA: TGTGCCAGCAGCTTAGCGGGTAGCGGGGGGGCCACAGATACGCAGTATTTT
CDR3: CASSLAGSGGATDTQYF
V: TRBV7-2
size: few
length: 17
J: TRBJ2-3
D: TRBD2

DNA: TGCGCCAGCAGCTTGGACACCCCTGACTACGAGCAGTACTTC
CDR3: CASSLDTPDYEQYF
V: TRBV5-1
size: many
length: 14
J: TRBJ2-7
D: .

DNA: TGCGCCAGCAGCTTCCGACTAGCGGGGGCCTCCACAGATACGCAGTATTTT
CDR3: CASSFRLAGASTDTQYF
V: TRBV5-1
size: few
length: 17
J: TRBJ2-3
D: TRBD2

DNA: TGTGCCAGCAGCACGTTAGCGGGACAAGAGACCCAGTACTTC
CDR3: CASSTLAGQETQYF
V: TRBV7-9
size: few
length: 14
J: TRBJ2-5
D: TRBD2

DNA: TGTGCCAGCAGCTTTGTGAACACCGGGGAGCTGTTTTTT
CDR3: CASSFVNTGELFF
V: TRBV5-6
size: many
length: 13
J: TRBJ2-2
D: .

DNA: TGTGCCAGCAGCCGGAGACAGCCCTACGAGCAGTACTTC
CDR3: CASSRRQPYEQYF
V: TRBV7-2
size: few
length: 13
J: TRBJ2-7
D: .

DNA: TGTGCCAGCGCACTTGCCAGGAACACTGAAGCTTTCTTT
CDR3: CASALARNTEAFF
V: TRBV7-3
size: .
length: 13
J: TRBJ1-1
D: .